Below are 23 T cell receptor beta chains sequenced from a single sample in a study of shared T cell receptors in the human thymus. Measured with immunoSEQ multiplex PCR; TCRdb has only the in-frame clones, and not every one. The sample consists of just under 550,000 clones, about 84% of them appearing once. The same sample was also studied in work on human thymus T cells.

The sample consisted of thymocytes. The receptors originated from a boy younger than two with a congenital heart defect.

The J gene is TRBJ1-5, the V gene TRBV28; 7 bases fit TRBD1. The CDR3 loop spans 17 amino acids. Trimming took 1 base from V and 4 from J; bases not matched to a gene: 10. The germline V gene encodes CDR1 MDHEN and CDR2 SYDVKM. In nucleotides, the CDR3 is TGTGCCAGCAGTTTATTCGGCTGGGACAGCCCGAATCAGCCCCAGCATTTT. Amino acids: CASSLFGWDSPNQPQHF.

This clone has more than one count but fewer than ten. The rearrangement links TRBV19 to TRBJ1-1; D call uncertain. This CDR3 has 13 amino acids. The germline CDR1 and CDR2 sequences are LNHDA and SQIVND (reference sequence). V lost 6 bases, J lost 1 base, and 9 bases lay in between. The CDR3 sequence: CASRITENTEAFF. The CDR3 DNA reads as TGTGCCAGTAGGATAACAGAGAACACTGAAGCTTTCTTT.

The CDR3 reads CASSHGPGLAGESSYNEQFF. The DNA for the CDR3 is TGTGCCAGCAGCCATGGGCCGGGACTAGCGGGAGAGAGCTCCTACAATGAGCAGTTCTTC. V and J are TRBV27 and TRBJ2-1; 14 bases fit TRBD2. CDR3 length: 20 residues. The junction had 13 bases not matched to a gene; V was cut back by 6 bases and J by 0 bases. Germline V gene lookup returns CDR1 MNHEY and CDR2 SMNVEV (reference sequence).

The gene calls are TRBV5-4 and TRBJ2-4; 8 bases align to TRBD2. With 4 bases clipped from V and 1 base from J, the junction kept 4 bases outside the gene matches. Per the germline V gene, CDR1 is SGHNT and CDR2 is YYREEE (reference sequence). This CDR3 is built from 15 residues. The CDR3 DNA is TGTGCCAGCAGCCTGCGGGGGGCGGCCAAAAACATTCAGTACTTC. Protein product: CASSLRGAAKNIQYF. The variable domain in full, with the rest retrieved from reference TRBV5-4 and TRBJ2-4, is ETGVTQSPTHLIKTRGQQVTLRCSSQSGHNTVSWYQQALGQGPQFIFQYYREEENGRGNFPPRFSGLQFPNYSSELNVNALELDDSALYLCASSLRGAAKNIQYFGAGTRLSVL.

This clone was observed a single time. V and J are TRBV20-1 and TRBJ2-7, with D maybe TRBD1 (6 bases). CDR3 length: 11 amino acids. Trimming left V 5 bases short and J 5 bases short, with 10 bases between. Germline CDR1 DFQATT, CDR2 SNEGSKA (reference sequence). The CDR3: CSAYREHEQYF. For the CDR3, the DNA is TGCAGTGCTTACAGGGAGCACGAGCAGTACTTC.

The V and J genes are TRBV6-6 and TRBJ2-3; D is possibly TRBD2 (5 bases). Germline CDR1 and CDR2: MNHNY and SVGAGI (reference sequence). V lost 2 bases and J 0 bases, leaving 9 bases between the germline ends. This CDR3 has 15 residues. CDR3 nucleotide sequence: TGTGCCAGCAGTTACGGGAGCGAGAGCACAGATACGCAGTATTTT. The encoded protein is CASSYGSESTDTQYF.

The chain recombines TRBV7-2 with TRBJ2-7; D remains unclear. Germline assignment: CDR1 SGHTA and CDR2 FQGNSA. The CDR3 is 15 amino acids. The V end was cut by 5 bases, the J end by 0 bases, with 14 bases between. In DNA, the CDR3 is TGTGCCAGCAGCCCCCGTGGGCACGCCTCCTACGAGCAGTACTTC. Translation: CASSPRGHASYEQYF.

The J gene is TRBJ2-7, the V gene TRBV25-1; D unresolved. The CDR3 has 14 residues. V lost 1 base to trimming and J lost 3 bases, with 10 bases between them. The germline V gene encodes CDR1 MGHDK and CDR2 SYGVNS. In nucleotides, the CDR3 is TGTGCCAGCAGTGAATGGAGATCCGACTACGAGCAGTACTTC. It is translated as CASSEWRSDYEQYF.

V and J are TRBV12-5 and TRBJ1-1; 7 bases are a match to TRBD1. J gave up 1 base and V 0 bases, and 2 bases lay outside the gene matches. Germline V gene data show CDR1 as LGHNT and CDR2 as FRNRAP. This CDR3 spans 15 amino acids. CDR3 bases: TGTGCTAGTGGTTTGGTCTACAGGGGGAACACTGAAGCTTTCTTT. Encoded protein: CASGLVYRGNTEAFF.

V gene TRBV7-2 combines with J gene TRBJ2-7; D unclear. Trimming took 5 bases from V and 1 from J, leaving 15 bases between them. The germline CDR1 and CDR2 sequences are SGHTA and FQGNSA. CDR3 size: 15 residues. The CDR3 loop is CASSPPLGKSYEQYF. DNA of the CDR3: TGTGCCAGCAGCCCCCCCTTGGGCAAGTCCTACGAGCAGTACTTC.

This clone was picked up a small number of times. The CDR3 here is CASSSKGQAVSGNTIYF. The CDR3 DNA reads as TGTGCCAGCAGCTCGAAAGGACAGGCCGTTTCTGGAAACACCATATATTTT. The chain links TRBV5-5 to TRBJ1-3, with 7 bases lining up with TRBD1. The CDR3 contains 17 residues. Germline loops: CDR1 SGHKS, CDR2 YYEKEE (reference sequence). V lost 3 bases, J lost 1 base, and 10 bases stayed unmatched.

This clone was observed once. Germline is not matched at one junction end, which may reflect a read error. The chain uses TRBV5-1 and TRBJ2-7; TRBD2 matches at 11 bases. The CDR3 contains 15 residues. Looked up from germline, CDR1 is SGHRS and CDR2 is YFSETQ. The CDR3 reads CASRLTSGDPYGQYF. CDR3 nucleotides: TGCGCCAGCAGGTTGACTAGCGGGGACCCTTACGGGCAGTACTTC.

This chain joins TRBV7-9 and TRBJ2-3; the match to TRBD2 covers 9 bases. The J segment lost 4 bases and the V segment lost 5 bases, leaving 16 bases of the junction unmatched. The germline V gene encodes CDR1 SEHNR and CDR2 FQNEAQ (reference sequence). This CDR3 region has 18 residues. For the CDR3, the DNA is TGTGCCAGCAGCCCCGGGCCAAATAGCGGGAGCGGCCCAGATACGCAGTATTTT. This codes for CASSPGPNSGSGPDTQYF.

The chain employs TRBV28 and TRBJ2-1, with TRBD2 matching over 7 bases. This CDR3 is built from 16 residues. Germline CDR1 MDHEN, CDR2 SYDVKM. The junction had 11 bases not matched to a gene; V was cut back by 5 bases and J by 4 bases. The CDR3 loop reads CASSNTASGHYNEQFF. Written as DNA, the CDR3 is TGTGCCAGCAGTAACACAGCTAGCGGACATTACAATGAGCAGTTCTTC.

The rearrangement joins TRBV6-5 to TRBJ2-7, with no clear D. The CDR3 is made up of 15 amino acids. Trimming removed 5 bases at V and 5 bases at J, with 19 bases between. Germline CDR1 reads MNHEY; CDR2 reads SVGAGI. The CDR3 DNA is TGTGCCAGCAGTACCCTTCAGACTCCCGCCCACGAGCAGTACTTC. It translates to CASSTLQTPAHEQYF.

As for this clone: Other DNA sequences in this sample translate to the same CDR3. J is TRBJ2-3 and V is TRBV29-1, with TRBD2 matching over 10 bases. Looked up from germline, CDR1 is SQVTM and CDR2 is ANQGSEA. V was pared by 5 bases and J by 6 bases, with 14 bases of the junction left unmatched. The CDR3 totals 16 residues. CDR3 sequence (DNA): TGCAGCGTTCGACGCCAAGCGGGAGGGCCAGGGGATACGCAGTATTTT. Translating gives CSVRRQAGGPGDTQYF.

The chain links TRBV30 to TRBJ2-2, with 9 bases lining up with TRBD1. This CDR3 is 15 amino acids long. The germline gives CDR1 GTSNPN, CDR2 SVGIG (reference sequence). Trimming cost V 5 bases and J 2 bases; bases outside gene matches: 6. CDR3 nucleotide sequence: TGTGCCTGGCAGGGACAGGGAGATAACACCGGGGAGCTGTTTTTT. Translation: CAWQGQGDNTGELFF.

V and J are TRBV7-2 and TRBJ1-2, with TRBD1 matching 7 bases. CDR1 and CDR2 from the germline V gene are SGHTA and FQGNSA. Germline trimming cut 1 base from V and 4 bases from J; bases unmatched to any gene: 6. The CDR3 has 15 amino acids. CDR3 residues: CASSLGRGISYGYTF. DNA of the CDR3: TGTGCCAGCAGCTTAGGCAGGGGGATCTCCTATGGCTACACCTTC.

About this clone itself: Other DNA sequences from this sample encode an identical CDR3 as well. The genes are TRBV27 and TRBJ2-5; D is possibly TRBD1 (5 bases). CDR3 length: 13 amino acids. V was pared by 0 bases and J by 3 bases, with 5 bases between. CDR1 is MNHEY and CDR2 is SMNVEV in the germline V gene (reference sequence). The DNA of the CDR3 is TGTGCCAGCAGTTTATCCAGGGAAGAGACCCAGTACTTC. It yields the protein CASSLSREETQYF.

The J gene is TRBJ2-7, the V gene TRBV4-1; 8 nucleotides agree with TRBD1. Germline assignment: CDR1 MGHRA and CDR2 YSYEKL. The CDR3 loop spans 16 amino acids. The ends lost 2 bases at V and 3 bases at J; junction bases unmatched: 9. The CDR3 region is CASSQLPGQEFYEQYF. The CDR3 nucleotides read TGCGCCAGCAGCCAACTCCCGGGACAGGAATTCTACGAGCAGTACTTC.

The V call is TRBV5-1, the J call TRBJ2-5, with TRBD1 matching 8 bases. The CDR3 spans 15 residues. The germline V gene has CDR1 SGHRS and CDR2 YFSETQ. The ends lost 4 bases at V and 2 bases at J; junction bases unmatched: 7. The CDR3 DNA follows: TGCGCCAGCAGCCCGGGGACAGGTGGACAAGAGACCCAGTACTTC. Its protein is CASSPGTGGQETQYF.

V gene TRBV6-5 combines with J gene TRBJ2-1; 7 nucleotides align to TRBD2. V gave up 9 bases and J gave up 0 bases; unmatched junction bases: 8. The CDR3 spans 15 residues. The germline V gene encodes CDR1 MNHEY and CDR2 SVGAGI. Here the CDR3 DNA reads TGTGCCAGTGGGACTATGCATCGCTCCTACAATGAGCAGTTCTTC. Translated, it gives CASGTMHRSYNEQFF.

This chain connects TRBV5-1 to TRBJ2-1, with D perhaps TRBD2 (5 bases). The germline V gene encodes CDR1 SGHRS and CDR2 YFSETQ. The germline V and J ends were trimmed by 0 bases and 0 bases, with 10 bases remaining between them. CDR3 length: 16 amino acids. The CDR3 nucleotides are TGCGCCAGCAGCTTGGCCGGGATCAACTCCTACAATGAGCAGTTCTTC. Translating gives CASSLAGINSYNEQFF.